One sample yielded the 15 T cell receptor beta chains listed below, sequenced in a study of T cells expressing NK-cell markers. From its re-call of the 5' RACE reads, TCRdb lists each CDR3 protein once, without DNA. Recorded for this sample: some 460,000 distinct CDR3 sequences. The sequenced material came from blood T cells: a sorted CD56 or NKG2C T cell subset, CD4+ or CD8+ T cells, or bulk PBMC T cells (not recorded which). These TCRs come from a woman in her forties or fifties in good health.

CDR3 amino acids: CASPVGPSNTEAFF. This chain uses TRBV5-6 with TRBJ1-1. The CDR3 extends over 14 amino acids. Germline CDR1 is SGHDT and CDR2 is YYEEEE.

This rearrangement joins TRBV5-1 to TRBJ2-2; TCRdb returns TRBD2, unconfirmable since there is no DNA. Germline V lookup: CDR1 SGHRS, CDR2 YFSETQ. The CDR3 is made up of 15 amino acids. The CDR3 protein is CASSFLRADTGELFF.

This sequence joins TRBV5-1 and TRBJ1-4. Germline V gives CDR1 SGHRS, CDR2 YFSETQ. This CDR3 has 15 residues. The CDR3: CASSLLSTTNEKLFF.

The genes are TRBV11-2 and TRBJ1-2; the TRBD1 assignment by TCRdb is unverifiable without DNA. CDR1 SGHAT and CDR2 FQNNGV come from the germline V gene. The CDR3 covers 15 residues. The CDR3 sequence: CASSAPLGQSHGYTF.

The CDR3 spells CASSQDQGRQRLSYQFF. The chain couples TRBV4-1 to TRBJ2-1; there is no DNA to check the TCRdb D call of TRBD2. Germline V gene data show CDR1 as MGHRA and CDR2 as YSYEKL. The CDR3 runs to 17 residues.

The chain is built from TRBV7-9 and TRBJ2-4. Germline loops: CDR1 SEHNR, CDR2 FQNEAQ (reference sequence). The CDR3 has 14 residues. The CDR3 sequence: CASSRADPKNIQYF.

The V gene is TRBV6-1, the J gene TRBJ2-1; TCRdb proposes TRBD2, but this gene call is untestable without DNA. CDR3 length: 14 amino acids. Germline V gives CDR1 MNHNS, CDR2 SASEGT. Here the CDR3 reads CASGTSGRASEQFF.

CDR3 protein: CATSDPQGGAWETQYF. V and J are TRBV24-1 and TRBJ2-5; TCRdb proposes TRBD2, but this gene call is untestable without DNA. The CDR3 loop spans 16 amino acids. The germline gives CDR1 KGHDR, CDR2 SFDVKD.

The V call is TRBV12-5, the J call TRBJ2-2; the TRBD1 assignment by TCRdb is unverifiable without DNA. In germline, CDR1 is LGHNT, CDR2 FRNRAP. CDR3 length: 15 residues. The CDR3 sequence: CASGYGRRGWGELFF.

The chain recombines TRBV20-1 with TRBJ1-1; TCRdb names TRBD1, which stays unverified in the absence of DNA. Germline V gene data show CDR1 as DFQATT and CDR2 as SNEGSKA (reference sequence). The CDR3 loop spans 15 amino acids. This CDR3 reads CSAPNPTRADTEAFF.

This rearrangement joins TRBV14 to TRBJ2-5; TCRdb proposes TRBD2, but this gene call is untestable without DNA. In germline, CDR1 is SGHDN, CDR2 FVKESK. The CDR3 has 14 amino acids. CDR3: CASSQRGGVETQYF.

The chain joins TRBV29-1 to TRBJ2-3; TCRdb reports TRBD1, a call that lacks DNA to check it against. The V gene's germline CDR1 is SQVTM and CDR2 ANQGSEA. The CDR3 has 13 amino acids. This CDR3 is CSVEKTPGNTQYF.

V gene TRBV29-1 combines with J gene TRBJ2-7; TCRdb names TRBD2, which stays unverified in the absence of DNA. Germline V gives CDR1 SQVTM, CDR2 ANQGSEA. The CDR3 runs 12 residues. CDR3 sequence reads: CSVETLGVEQYF.

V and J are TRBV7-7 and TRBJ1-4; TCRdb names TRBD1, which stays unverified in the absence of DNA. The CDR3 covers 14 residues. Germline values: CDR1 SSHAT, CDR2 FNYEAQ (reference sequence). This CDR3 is CATSPGQFNEKLFF. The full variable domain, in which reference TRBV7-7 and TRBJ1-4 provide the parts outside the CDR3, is GAGVSQSPRYKVTKRGQDVTLRCDPISSHATLYWYQQALGQGPEFLTYFNYEAQPDKSGLPSDRFSAERPEGSISTLTIQRTEQRDSAMYRCATSPGQFNEKLFFGSGTQLSVL.

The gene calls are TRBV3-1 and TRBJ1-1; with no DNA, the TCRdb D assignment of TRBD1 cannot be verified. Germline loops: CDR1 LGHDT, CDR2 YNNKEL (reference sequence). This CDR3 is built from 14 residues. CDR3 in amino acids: CASSRTGYGTEAFF.